Given below is one T cell receptor beta chain in context. No antigen is known for it. Receptor amplification or capture employed 5' RACE. Preparation of each TCR library used roughly 3.5 ug of total RNA. For each sample, cDNA was synthesized in eight separate reactions using SMARTScribe reverse transcriptase. Unique molecular identifiers containing a 6-nucleotide sample barcode were introduced through template switching during cDNA synthesis. Two nested PCRs of about 15 and 9 cycles amplified the TCRalpha and TCRbeta cDNA, and bead purification followed each PCR. Before amplification, the cDNA was both treated with uracil DNA-glycosylase and purified with the QIAquick PCR purification kit. The second PCR added Illumina TruSeq-compatible adapters along with sample-specific barcodes. TapeStation and Qubit were used to check library quality and concentration, and roughly 5.5 ng of each library was pooled. Sequencing of the pooled libraries was done on an Illumina HiSeq2500 single-index Rapid Run using custom sequencing primers and 2 x 100 bp reads. Per the authors' processing: MiGEC version 1.2.6 was used for UMI-based consensus assembly to correct PCR and sequencing errors. MiXCR version 2.1.1 was used to carry out V(D)J alignment, clonotype assembly and CDR3 extraction. Normalisation of gene usage, clonotype sharing and MAIT/NKT TCR abundance was achieved by analysing the top 1000, 10 000 and 20 000 clonotypes per sample. Diversity was computed as the inverse Simpson index with the vegan R package after downsampling to 27 000 UMIs. Paired Mann-Whitney U tests were applied to discordant twin pairs, and Benjamini-Hochberg correction was used for multiple testing. The reads went through TCRdb reprocessing, and each CDR3 protein sequence gets one entry with no DNA. Here the V and J calls rest on TCRdb's processing, not on the authors' analysis. The sample has a few hundred thousand distinct CDR3 sequences on record. Of the sample, about 2.5% is held by the ten largest clones.

From each donor, an approximately 2.6 ml peripheral blood sample was collected into PAXgene tubes and kept at -80 degrees C. Total RNA was isolated from whole blood with the PAXgene blood miRNA kit on an automated QIAcube, without T cell sorting. Peripheral blood from monozygotic twin pairs who were concordant or discordant for inflammatory bowel disease underwent deep TCRalpha and TCRbeta repertoire profiling using unique molecular barcoding. For every twin pair, smoking habits were documented, and each individual was categorised as a current, former or never smoker. Including cysteine and phenylalanine, the CDR3 has 14 amino acids. Only the protein is on record. CDR1 and CDR2 are drawn from the germline V gene: SGHRS, YFSETQ. The sample comes from a study of monozygotic twins with inflammatory bowel disease (dated by TCRdb to the late 2010s). In terms of the full investigation: A total of 28 monozygotic twin pairs were included in the full study, comprising nine German pairs (four IBD-concordant, five IBD-discordant) and 19 IBD-discordant Danish pairs. Each individual had, on average, about 151 000 unique TCRalpha sequences and 181 000 unique TCRbeta sequences available for analysis. The search for disease-associated traits relied mainly on comparing, within discordant pairs, IBD patients with their genetically identical healthy co-twins. The paper's findings and limits, for the study overall: Because patients received different immunosuppressive treatments, the repertoires may have picked up extra background noise and variability between individuals. Different T cell subtypes could not be distinguished in the analysis. No single strong signal or clonotype linked to IBD turned up in the results, so the idea that one exists was not supported. Compared with healthy twins, IBD patients shared fewer clonotypes with other individuals, and the difference was most pronounced in patients with signs of disease activity. Measured by the inverse Simpson index, TCRbeta repertoire diversity was lower in IBD patients than in their healthy co-twins. No difference in repertoire similarity was observed between concordant and discordant twins, possibly owing to limited statistical power.

Specimen: blood. The TCR sequence derives from a human donor with ulcerative colitis or Crohn's disease, or a healthy co-twin of an affected twin (not recorded which). The rearranged segments are TRBV5-1 and TRBJ2-3; no DNA is available, so the TRBD1 call from TCRdb remains unchecked. The CDR3 is CASSWTGEGDTQYF.